Each of the 23 T cell receptor beta chains below was sequenced from the same sample in a study of human T cells and chemical hapten exposure. Via MiXCR, TCRdb re-called the RACE reads, giving one row per CDR3 protein. This sample carries about 140,000 distinct CDR3 sequences, approximately 10% of them seen once, and the ten largest clones take 1.4%. Time point described: patch test 2, 6 weeks after DPC sensitization. Treatment: therapeutic diphenylcyclopropenone sensitization with weekly scalp DPC. Sequenced material: whole blood, taken in connection with sensitization to the hapten diphenylcyclopropenone (DPC). These receptors originate from a woman aged 50 to 65 with alopecia areata. Some clones in this sample may be carry-over from other donors' samples.

This chain connects TRBV20-1 to TRBJ2-3; a possible D gene is TRBD2 (5 bases). The CDR3 is made up of 13 amino acids. From germline, CDR1 is DFQATT and CDR2 SNEGSKA (reference sequence). V was clipped by 3 bases and J by 0 bases, with 7 bases between them. This CDR3 is CSARGGSTDTQYF. The CDR3 DNA reads TGCAGTGCTAGGGGCGGGAGCACAGATACGCAGTATTTT.

This clonotype has ten or more counts. V is TRBV30 and J is TRBJ2-1; D gene uncertain. The V end lost 0 bases, the J end lost 10 bases, and 7 bases lay between the germline ends. The CDR3 totals 11 residues. Germline CDR1 reads GTSNPN; CDR2 reads SVGIG (reference sequence). CDR3 DNA: TGTGCCTGGAGTGTCTTGGGGGAGCAGTTCTTC. Translated: CAWSVLGEQFF.

This clonotype was detected a few times. This chain joins TRBV7-2 and TRBJ2-3, with TRBD2 matching over 7 bases. CDR1 and CDR2 (germline): SGHTA, FQGNSA. The junction had 16 bases not matched to a gene; V was cut back by 4 bases and J by 0 bases. CDR3 length: 19 amino acids. The CDR3 bases are TGTGCCAGCAGCTCCCGAGGGGCGGGGGTACCAACTAGCACAGATACGCAGTATTTT. Translating gives CASSSRGAGVPTSTDTQYF.

Points on this clonotype: One junction end does not reproduce the germline sequence, and a read error may be involved. The gene calls are TRBV5-1 and TRBJ1-4, with D unclear. Germline-derived CDR1 and CDR2 are SGHRS and YFSETQ. This CDR3 is 15 amino acids long. The CDR3 loop reads CASSLEGLTNKKLFF. CDR3 DNA: TGCGCCAGCAGCTTGGAGGGATTAACTAATAAAAAACTGTTTTTT.

This clonotype showed up just a few times. The V gene is TRBV7-2, the J gene TRBJ2-3; the D call may be TRBD1 or TRBD2 (5 bases each). The V end lost 5 bases, the J end lost 7 bases, and 13 bases lay between the germline ends. The length of the CDR3 is 13 residues. CDR1 and CDR2 (germline): SGHTA, FQGNSA. CDR3 coding DNA: TGTGCCAGCAGCCCCCGGGACGGCCATACGCAGTATTTT. Protein: CASSPRDGHTQYF. Complete variable domain (other parts from reference TRBV7-2 and TRBJ2-3): GAGVSQSPSNKVTEKGKDVELRCDPISGHTALYWYRQSLGQGLEFLIYFQGNSAPDKSGLPSDRFSAERTGGSVSTLTIQRTQQEDSAVYLCASSPRDGHTQYFGPGTRLTVL.

The table lists this clonotype with a few counts. The chain has TRBV20-1 and TRBJ2-2; a possible D gene is TRBD1 (6 bases). V was shortened by 4 bases and J by 1 base, with 7 bases between the two germline ends. The CDR3 length is 13 residues. CDR1 is DFQATT, CDR2 SNEGSKA, per germline (reference sequence). Here the CDR3 reads CSATDRNTGELFF. As DNA, the CDR3 is TGCAGTGCTACGGACAGGAACACCGGGGAGCTGTTTTTT.

The rearrangement joins TRBV5-5 to TRBJ1-5; 12 nucleotides align to TRBD1. Germline V lookup: CDR1 SGHKS, CDR2 YYEKEE (reference sequence). Trimming took 0 bases from V and 8 from J; bases not matched to a gene: 6. CDR3 size: 16 residues. The CDR3 here is CASSLGGTGGGEPQHF. As DNA, the CDR3 is TGTGCCAGCAGCTTGGGAGGGACAGGGGGCGGAGAGCCCCAGCATTTT.

This clonotype was seen at least ten times. CDR3 coding DNA: TGTGCCAGCACCAGACTAGCGGGAGCCTACAATGAGCAGTTCTTC. Translation: CASTRLAGAYNEQFF. V gene TRBV27 combines with J gene TRBJ2-1; TRBD2 agrees at 12 bases. The V gene end was trimmed by 7 bases and the J gene end by 2 bases; junction bases not matched to a gene: 3. CDR3 length: 15 amino acids. CDR1 MNHEY and CDR2 SMNVEV come from the germline V gene (reference sequence).

This clonotype was seen repeatedly, ten times or more. CDR3 loop: CSALPDRGRNSPLHF. CDR3 bases: TGCAGTGCATTACCAGACAGGGGGCGGAATTCACCCCTCCACTTT. The V call is TRBV20-1, the J call TRBJ1-6; TRBD1 matches at 10 bases. V gave up 6 bases and J gave up 7 bases; unmatched junction bases: 9. Germline V lookup: CDR1 DFQATT, CDR2 SNEGSKA (reference sequence). This CDR3 contains 15 residues.

The chain uses TRBV27 and TRBJ2-2, with unresolved D. V was clipped by 4 bases and J by 4 bases, with 7 bases between them. Germline values: CDR1 MNHEY, CDR2 SMNVEV (reference sequence). CDR3 size: 13 residues. CDR3 sequence reads: CASSSWGTGELFF. The CDR3 DNA sequence: TGTGCCAGCAGTTCATGGGGCACCGGGGAGCTGTTTTTT.

J is TRBJ2-5 and V is TRBV3-1; D unresolved. Per germline, CDR1 LGHDT and CDR2 YNNKEL (reference sequence). This CDR3 spans 15 amino acids. The germline V and J ends were trimmed by 0 bases and 5 bases, with 13 bases remaining between them. The CDR3 region is CASSQDQRSPETQYF. The CDR3 DNA is TGTGCCAGCAGCCAAGATCAACGGTCTCCGGAGACCCAGTACTTC.

The rearrangement joins TRBV6-6 to TRBJ2-5, with D hard to call. Trimming took 10 bases from V and 0 from J, leaving 9 bases between them. The CDR3 runs to 12 residues. CDR1 is MNHNY, CDR2 SVGAGI, per germline (reference sequence). In DNA, the CDR3 is TGTGCCACCACGAGGTACCAAGAGACCCAGTACTTC. Its translation is CATTRYQETQYF.

This clonotype was counted between two and nine times. This chain links TRBV6-2 or TRBV6-3 with TRBJ1-4; 7 nucleotides align to TRBD1. V was pared by 2 bases and J by 8 bases, with 20 bases of the junction left unmatched. Germline CDR1 is MNHEY and CDR2 is SVGEGT. The CDR3 sequence is 19 residues long. CDR3 DNA: TGTGCCAGCAGTTACAGACCAGGGGGGGGCGCCCCCCGAAGGGAAAAACTGTTTTTT. Amino acids: CASSYRPGGGAPRREKLFF.

A few counts support this clonotype. The V gene is TRBV14, the J gene TRBJ2-7; a weak D match, TRBD2 (6 bases). The germline V and J ends were trimmed by 2 bases and 2 bases, with 13 bases remaining between them. Germline V gives CDR1 SGHDN, CDR2 FVKESK. CDR3 length equals 15 residues. The CDR3 sequence: CASSQQAGGAYEQYF. CDR3 nucleotides: TGTGCCAGCAGCCAACAAGCGGGTGGGGCCTACGAGCAGTACTTC.

This clonotype was counted ten times or more. The chain recombines TRBV6-6 with TRBJ2-5, with TRBD2 identical over 14 bases. From germline, CDR1 is MNHNY and CDR2 SVGAGI (reference sequence). The junction had 2 bases not matched to a gene; V was cut back by 0 bases and J by 2 bases. CDR3 length: 17 amino acids. In nucleotides, the CDR3 is TGTGCCAGCAGTTACTCGGGACTAGCGGGAGCGCAAGAGACCCAGTACTTC. It codes for CASSYSGLAGAQETQYF.

A few counts support this clonotype. This chain joins TRBV9 and TRBJ1-1; the D gene is possibly TRBD1 (5 bases). V was pared by 0 bases and J by 5 bases, with 11 bases between. Germline CDR1 is SGDLS and CDR2 is YYNGEE. The length of the CDR3 is 14 residues. The CDR3 DNA follows: TGTGCCAGCAGCGTAGGTCAGGGCGGAACTGAAGCTTTCTTT. This encodes CASSVGQGGTEAFF.

There are many counts of this clonotype. The V and J genes are TRBV5-5 and TRBJ2-1, with 9 bases lining up with TRBD2. The germline CDR1 and CDR2 sequences are SGHKS and YYEKEE (reference sequence). This CDR3 is built from 15 residues. V shed 2 bases, J shed 4 bases, and the junction held 4 bases outside the gene matches. Here the CDR3 DNA reads TGTGCCAGCAGCTTCGGCGGGAGGGGTTACAATGAGCAGTTCTTC. Its protein is CASSFGGRGYNEQFF.

This clonotype was detected many times. This chain links TRBV5-1 with TRBJ2-6, with D uncertain. CDR3 size: 17 residues. V was shortened by 6 bases and J by 0 bases, with 16 bases between the two germline ends. The germline CDR1 and CDR2 sequences are SGHRS and YFSETQ. The CDR3, as DNA: TGCGCCAGCATCCCAGGAGTAGGGCTCTCTGGGGCCAACGTCCTGACTTTC. Amino acids: CASIPGVGLSGANVLTF.

The chain uses TRBV30 and TRBJ1-6, with TRBD1 matching over 9 bases. Germline CDR1 GTSNPN, CDR2 SVGIG (reference sequence). Trimming took 5 bases from V and 6 from J; bases not matched to a gene: 2. The CDR3 totals 13 residues. The CDR3 spells CAWAGQGNSPLHF. In nucleotides, the CDR3 is TGTGCCTGGGCGGGACAGGGTAATTCACCCCTCCACTTT.

This clonotype was detected ten times or more. The gene calls are TRBV6-7 and TRBJ2-1, with TRBD1 identical over 8 bases. TRBV6-7 is identified as an open reading frame with a role that is uncertain. J gave up 3 bases and V 5 bases, and 12 bases lay outside the gene matches. The CDR3 spans 17 residues. CDR3 in amino acids: CASSRPRTGSIYNEQFF. As DNA, the CDR3 is TGTGCCAGCAGTCGCCCGAGGACAGGGAGTATCTACAATGAGCAGTTCTTC.

The table lists this clonotype with many counts. The chain links TRBV7-2 to TRBJ2-1; TRBD2 matches at 7 bases. Germline-derived CDR1 and CDR2 are SGHTA and FQGNSA. The CDR3 extends over 15 amino acids. V was clipped by 2 bases and J by 3 bases; unmatched bases: 4. In DNA form, the CDR3 reads TGTGCCAGCAGCTTAATGGGAGGGGTCTACAATGAGCAGTTCTTC. It is translated as CASSLMGGVYNEQFF.

The gene calls are TRBV4-3 and TRBJ2-4; 11 nucleotides line up with TRBD2. Germline CDR1 and CDR2: LGHNA and YSLEER. V lost 1 base, J lost 6 bases, and 8 bases stayed unmatched. This CDR3 has 17 amino acids. The CDR3 region has the DNA TGCGCCAGCAGCCAAGCGTCTAGCGGGAGGTTGGGAAACATTCAGTACTTC. Translated: CASSQASSGRLGNIQYF.

This clonotype was recorded a few times. The chain couples TRBV6-2 or TRBV6-3 to TRBJ1-1; no firm D call. The CDR3 is 11 residues long. Per germline, CDR1 MNHEY and CDR2 SVGEGT. The V end was cut by 6 bases, the J end by 3 bases, with 5 bases between. CDR3 DNA: TGTGCCAGCAGACACGACACTGAAGCTTTCTTT. The encoded protein is CASRHDTEAFF.